This T cell receptor (beta chain) derives from a study of blood T cell repertoires in COVID-19. Across the whole study: Researchers got acute and convalescent COVID-19 samples from the United States, Italy and Spain.

The CDR3 runs to 13 residues. Trimming removed 8 bases from V and 1 base from J, with 15 bases in between. CDR1 GTSNPN and CDR2 SVGIG come from the germline V gene (reference sequence). Produced via immunoSEQ multiplex PCR; TCRdb's table is partial and in-frame only. The sample consists of more than 45,000 clones, 85% to 90% of them appearing once. The chain couples TRBV30 to TRBJ2-7; D is tentatively TRBD1 or TRBD2 (6 bases each). The sequenced sample consisted of peripheral blood. The clonotype was recovered from a woman aged 55-70 years with COVID-19, enrolled during active disease. The DNA for the CDR3 is TGTGCCGGGGGGCGGCACCTTTCCTACGAGCAGTACTTC. Translating gives CAGGRHLSYEQYF.